The rows below give T cell receptor beta chains drawn from one sample of a study of identical twins. TCRdb reprocessed the 5' RACE reads with MiXCR, giving one entry per CDR3 protein. Of roughly 1,500,000 distinct CDR3 sequences in the sample, less than 40% were seen once. The sequenced sample consisted of cord blood. Receptors originate from a newborn girl in good health. Both conserved end residues are part of each CDR3. Fields, in order: J gene, D gene, clone size, CDR3 length, V gene, CDR3 DNA, CDR3 protein. The D gene is left open where the match is weak. The size of a clone is reported for some rows only, either as once, few or many, or as a class for expanded clones.

>TRBJ2-5|-|-|15|TRBV10-3
TGTGCCATCAGGGGGGGCAAGGGGTACCAAGAGACCCAGTACTTC
CAIRGGKGYQETQYF
>TRBJ1-2|-|few|17|TRBV24-1
TGTGCCACCAGTGTCCTACTCCTCACAGGGACTAACTATGGCTACACCTTC
CATSVLLLTGTNYGYTF
>TRBJ2-7|-|-|14|TRBV20-1
TGCAGTGCTAGAGAGGGTGTCCTTCCGTACGAGCAGTACTTC
CSAREGVLPYEQYF
>TRBJ2-7|-|-|15|TRBV7-2
TGTGCCAGCAGCCCCGCGGCGGGACGCACCAATGAGCAGTACTTC
CASSPAAGRTNEQYF
>TRBJ1-2|-|-|13|TRBV20-1
TGCAGCGCTAGTAAGGATGCTAACTATGGCTACACCTTC
CSASKDANYGYTF
>TRBJ2-7|TRBD2|few|15|TRBV20-1
TGCAGTGCTAGTGGGCTACGGGGGGTCTCCTACGAGCAGTACTTC
CSASGLRGVSYEQYF
>TRBJ1-5|TRBD1|few|16|TRBV11-2
TGTGCCAGCAGCTTAGGAGCGCAGGGGGCCAATCAGCCCCAGCATTTT
CASSLGAQGANQPQHF
>TRBJ1-2|TRBD1|-|14|TRBV20-1
TGCAGTGCTAGAGACCCGACAGGGAAGGATGGCTACACCTTC
CSARDPTGKDGYTF
>TRBJ2-7|-|many|13|TRBV6-6
TGTGCCAGCCTGTCCTCCAGCTCATACGAGCAGTACTTC
CASLSSSSYEQYF
>TRBJ2-2|TRBD1|-|15|TRBV6-5
TGTGCCAGCAGTTACGGACAGGCGGGCACCGGGGAGCTGTTTTTT
CASSYGQAGTGELFF
>TRBJ2-5|TRBD2|-|16|TRBV12-5
TGTGCTAGTGGTCTTAGCGGGGTCGCGGGCCAAGAGACCCAGTACTTC
CASGLSGVAGQETQYF
>TRBJ2-1|TRBD2|-|16|TRBV20-1
TGCAGTGCCCCGCAGCGGGGGGGTACTTCCTACAATGAGCAGTTCTTC
CSAPQRGGTSYNEQFF
>TRBJ2-3|TRBD2|-|15|TRBV6-6
TGTGCCAGCAGTCCCAGACTAGCCACCCGAGATACGCAGTATTTT
CASSPRLATRDTQYF
>TRBJ2-7|TRBD2|-|15|TRBV4-1
TGCGCCAGCAGCCCTAGCGGGAGGTTCTCCTACGAGCAGTACTTC
CASSPSGRFSYEQYF
>TRBJ2-5|-|few|14|TRBV6-5
TGTGCCAGCAGTTACTCCACTAGCCAAGAGACCCAGTACTTC
CASSYSTSQETQYF
>TRBJ2-3|-|-|16|TRBV5-4
TGTGCCAGCAGCTTGGTTCCAAGCGGGTCCCGGGATACGCAGTATTTT
CASSLVPSGSRDTQYF
>TRBJ1-1|-|few|13|TRBV29-1
TGCAGCGTTGAAGGGGCAGGGTATGGTGAAGCTTTCTTT
CSVEGAGYGEAFF
>TRBJ2-4|-|-|13|TRBV10-3
TGTACCATCAGTGAGTCAGGGGTTTGGGAGCAGTACTTC
CTISESGVWEQYF
>TRBJ2-3|-|-|16|TRBV4-1
TGCGCCAGCAGCCAAGATCGTGGGGGAGGACTGTATACGCAGTATTTT
CASSQDRGGGLYTQYF
>TRBJ1-2|-|few|17|TRBV10-3
TGTGCCATCAGCAATATCTTAAACACCCTTCTAGGCTATGGCTACACCTTC
CAISNILNTLLGYGYTF
>TRBJ2-5|-|-|13|TRBV4-2
TGTGCCAGCAGCCAAGTCCAGGGAAATGAGCAGTACTTC
CASSQVQGNEQYF
>TRBJ1-2|-|-|13|TRBV2
TGTGCCAGCAGTGATGATATTAACTATGGCTACACCTTC
CASSDDINYGYTF
>TRBJ2-7|-|few|14|TRBV27
TGTGCCAGCAGTTTTGGTTGGGGCAGCTACGAGCAGTACTTC
CASSFGWGSYEQYF
>TRBJ1-1|-|-|15|TRBV6-5
TGTGCCAGCAGTTCCCAGACCACAGGGAGGACTGAAGCTTTCTTT
CASSSQTTGRTEAFF
>TRBJ2-7|TRBD2|-|19|TRBV28
TGTGCCAGCAGTTCCCAACTTCAGCTAAGGACTAGCGTAGTCGATGAGCAGTACTTC
CASSSQLQLRTSVVDEQYF
>TRBJ2-4|-|-|16|TRBV27
TGTGCCAGCAGCCGCCAAGGACAGATAGCCAAAAACATTCAGTACTTC
CASSRQGQIAKNIQYF
>TRBJ2-3|-|-|13|TRBV2
TGTGCCAGCAGTGCCCCGTTACACGATACGCAGTATTTT
CASSAPLHDTQYF
>TRBJ2-1|-|-|16|TRBV20-1
TGCAGTGCTAGAGGCCCGATGGCCAATAAGGGGGATGAGCAGTTCTTC
CSARGPMANKGDEQFF
>TRBJ2-1|-|-|18|TRBV4-1
TGCGCCAGCAGCCAAGATTCGGGGGACCTAAGCTCCTACAATGAGCAGTTCTTC
CASSQDSGDLSSYNEQFF
>TRBJ2-1|-|few|12|TRBV12-3/TRBV12-4
TGTGCCAGCAGTTTAGGGCTCCTTCATCCGTTCTTC
CASSLGLLHPFF
>TRBJ2-7|-|few|15|TRBV10-3
TGTGCCATCAGTGCCGGCGGGGGCTACTCCTACGAGCAGTACTTC
CAISAGGGYSYEQYF
>TRBJ2-6|-|-|17|TRBV20-1
TGCAGTGCTGGGAGAGTTTGGCGTAGCTCTGGGGCCAACGTCCTGACTTTC
CSAGRVWRSSGANVLTF
>TRBJ2-7|-|-|14|TRBV27
TGTGCCAGCAGTTTCTCGGGACTCTACAATGAGCAGTACTTC
CASSFSGLYNEQYF
>TRBJ2-3|TRBD2|-|16|TRBV3-1
TGTGCCAGCAGCCCCACTGGACTAGCAAACACAGATACGCAGTATTTT
CASSPTGLANTDTQYF
>TRBJ2-7|TRBD1|few|14|TRBV27
TGTGCCAGCAGTCCTAACGGACAGGGCTACGAGCAGTACTTC
CASSPNGQGYEQYF
>TRBJ1-5|TRBD1|once|12|TRBV20-1
TGCAGTGCTGGAACAGGGGTTCAGCCCCAGCATTTT
CSAGTGVQPQHF
>TRBJ2-7|-|few|16|TRBV28
TGTGCCAGCAGTTTGGGCAGCGTTCTGAGCTCCTACGAGCAGTACTTC
CASSLGSVLSSYEQYF